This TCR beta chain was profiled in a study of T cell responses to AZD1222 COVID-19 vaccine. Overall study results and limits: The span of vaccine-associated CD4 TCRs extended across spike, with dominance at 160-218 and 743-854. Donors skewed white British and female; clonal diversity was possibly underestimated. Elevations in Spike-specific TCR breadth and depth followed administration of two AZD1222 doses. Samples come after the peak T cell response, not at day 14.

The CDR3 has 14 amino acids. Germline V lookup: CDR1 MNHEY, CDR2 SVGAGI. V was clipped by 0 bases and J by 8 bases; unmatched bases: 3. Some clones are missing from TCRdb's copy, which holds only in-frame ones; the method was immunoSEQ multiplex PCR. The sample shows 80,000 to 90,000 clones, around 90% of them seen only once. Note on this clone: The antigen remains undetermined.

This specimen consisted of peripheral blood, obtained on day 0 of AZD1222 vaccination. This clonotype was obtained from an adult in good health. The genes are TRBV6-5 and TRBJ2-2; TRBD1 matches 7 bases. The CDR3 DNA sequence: TGTGCCAGCAGTTACTCGCTCAGGGGGGGGGAGCTGTTTTTT. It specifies CASSYSLRGGELFF.